The rows below give T cell receptor beta chains drawn from one sample of a study of post-analysis software for immune sequencing data. TCRdb used MiXCR to reprocess the PCR reads, holding one entry per CDR3 protein. Of 550,000 to 700,000 distinct CDR3 sequences detected, 44% appear once; the ten largest clones hold 1.7%. Input material: blood. Receptor source: a girl aged 5-17 years with multiple sclerosis. CDR3s include the opening cysteine and the closing phenylalanine or tryptophan. Size values are once, few and many counts, or a class for expanded clones, and some rows have none.

CDR3 protein: CASSFRRPANTGELFF; V gene: TRBV5-1; J gene: TRBJ2-2; clone size: NA
CDR3 protein: CASSFSGTLYEQYF; V gene: TRBV12-3/TRBV12-4; J gene: TRBJ2-7; clone size: NA
CDR3 protein: CATQGLAGVEQYF; V gene: TRBV11-2; J gene: NA; clone size: few
CDR3 protein: CASSVRQVDYGYTF; V gene: TRBV12-3/TRBV12-4; J gene: TRBJ1-2; clone size: few
CDR3 protein: CASSQPSRGQYGNTIYF; V gene: TRBV4-1; J gene: TRBJ1-3; clone size: NA
CDR3 protein: CSVDPPASSYNEQFF; V gene: TRBV29-1; J gene: TRBJ2-1; clone size: few
CDR3 protein: CASSVVGANSPLHF; V gene: TRBV9; J gene: TRBJ1-6; clone size: NA
CDR3 protein: CAISVTDRPPSYGYTF; V gene: TRBV10-3; J gene: TRBJ1-2; clone size: NA
CDR3 protein: CASERDFGLARNEQFF; V gene: TRBV12-3/TRBV12-4; J gene: TRBJ2-1; clone size: few
CDR3 protein: CSAHKGRTDTQYF; V gene: TRBV20-1; J gene: TRBJ2-3; clone size: NA
CDR3 protein: CASSLELAGEQYF; V gene: TRBV5-1; J gene: TRBJ2-7; clone size: few
CDR3 protein: CSAGTGEIGEQYF; V gene: TRBV29-1; J gene: TRBJ2-7; clone size: NA
CDR3 protein: CATSSPASGVPLDEQFF; V gene: TRBV15; J gene: TRBJ2-1; clone size: NA
CDR3 protein: CASSLGAFRDNEQFF; V gene: TRBV7-2; J gene: TRBJ2-1; clone size: few
CDR3 protein: CSARRFNTEAFF; V gene: TRBV20-1; J gene: TRBJ1-1; clone size: few
CDR3 protein: CASSDGNPPYEQYF; V gene: TRBV9; J gene: TRBJ2-7; clone size: few
CDR3 protein: CASSWGLAGNEQFF; V gene: TRBV12-3/TRBV12-4; J gene: TRBJ2-1; clone size: NA
CDR3 protein: CASSQDRGGFYEQYF; V gene: TRBV4-1; J gene: TRBJ2-7; clone size: few
CDR3 protein: CSARGTSRPYEQYF; V gene: TRBV20-1; J gene: TRBJ2-7; clone size: NA